The clone carrying this T cell receptor beta chain was observed a handful of times. The source of the sample is a study of blood T cell repertoires in COVID-19. Background on the study: Samples came from the United States, Italy and Spain, spanning acute and convalescent COVID-19.

Produced via immunoSEQ multiplex PCR; TCRdb's table is partial and in-frame only. The table records fewer than 300,000 clones, 82% of them present only once. The CDR3 length is 14 residues. CDR1 SQVTM and CDR2 ANQGSEA come from the germline V gene. The V gene end was trimmed by 1 base and the J gene end by 3 bases; junction bases not matched to a gene: 1. This chain uses TRBV29-1 with TRBJ2-2; 8 nucleotides line up with TRBD2. The sequence was obtained from a young woman with acute or convalescent COVID-19. The specimen was peripheral blood. CDR3 nucleotide sequence: TGCAGCGTTGAAGTACTAGCGGACACCGGGGAGCTGTTTTTT. Translating gives CSVEVLADTGELFF.